These 28 T cell receptor beta chains originate from one sample sequenced in a study of T-cell reconstitution after alpha-beta-depleted transplantation in children. Preparing the TCRbeta library involved the use of unique molecular identifiers. TCRdb passed the PCR reads through MiXCR, listing each CDR3 protein once. Of about 420,000 distinct CDR3 sequences listed, 16% are singletons. The sample was PBMCs, mostly from graft donor cells, taken 360 days after TCRalphabeta/CD19-depleted stem cell transplant. These receptors were collected from a boy under two years old who had a stem cell transplant for Wiskott-Aldrich syndrome, so the T cells may come from the graft donor.

This clonotype was seen a handful of times. The V gene is TRBV7-2, the J gene TRBJ2-3; 8 bases are shared with TRBD1. The length of the CDR3 is 17 residues. The trim removed 3 bases at V and 1 base at J, leaving 9 bases unmatched. The germline V gene has CDR1 SGHTA and CDR2 FQGNSA. The CDR3 coding sequence is TGTGCCAGCAGCTTTCCCAAACAGGGGGAACGCACAGATACGCAGTATTTT. This translates into CASSFPKQGERTDTQYF.

The V and J genes are TRBV12-3 or TRBV12-4 and TRBJ2-3; D not certain. With 0 bases removed from V and 2 bases from J, the gap between germline ends came to 6 bases. There are 14 residues in the CDR3. The DNA of the CDR3 is TGTGCCAGCAGTTTAGCGCTGGTCACAGATACGCAGTATTTT. This encodes CASSLALVTDTQYF.

This clonotype was recorded only once. A read error may account for a junction end that differs from germline. The chain combines TRBV18 with TRBJ1-1; D gene uncertain. Per germline, CDR1 KGHSH and CDR2 LQKENI. CDR3 length equals 13 residues. The chain's CDR3 is CATSLHWVTEAFF. For the CDR3, the DNA is TGTGCCACCTCACTCCATTGGGTTACTGAAGCTTTCTTT.

The CDR3 protein is CASSQDWRRTDTQYF. The CDR3 DNA reads TGTGCCAGCAGCCAAGACTGGCGGCGCACAGATACGCAGTATTTT. The gene calls are TRBV14 and TRBJ2-3; D is uncertain. Germline assignment: CDR1 SGHDN and CDR2 FVKESK. V dropped 0 bases and J dropped 1 base, with 8 bases sitting between them. CDR3 length: 15 amino acids.

This rearrangement joins TRBV20-1 to TRBJ2-2; D is possibly TRBD1 (5 bases). The germline CDR1 and CDR2 sequences are DFQATT and SNEGSKA (reference sequence). The CDR3 contains 15 residues. The V and J ends lost 0 bases and 5 bases respectively, with 13 bases between them. This CDR3 is CSARDRNRPTGELFF. Here the CDR3 DNA reads TGCAGTGCTAGAGATAGGAACAGGCCAACCGGGGAGCTGTTTTTT.

This clonotype was seen ten or more times. The chain is built from TRBV4-3 and TRBJ2-7; weak D call: TRBD1 (5 bases). Germline lookup yields CDR1 LGHNA and CDR2 YSLEER. The CDR3 is 13 residues long. V shed 5 bases and J shed 3 bases, with 11 bases lying between them. DNA of the CDR3: TGCGCCAGCAGCAATGGGGCGGACTACGAGCAGTACTTC. Protein product: CASSNGADYEQYF.

This clonotype has a handful of counts. This chain joins TRBV18 and TRBJ2-2, with a possible D match to TRBD1 (5 bases). The germline V gene encodes CDR1 KGHSH and CDR2 LQKENI. The V end lost 1 base, the J end lost 3 bases, and 12 bases lay between the germline ends. This CDR3 has 16 residues. The CDR3 region is CASSPLPRVDTGELFF. In DNA form, the CDR3 reads TGTGCCAGCTCACCACTCCCCAGGGTGGACACCGGGGAGCTGTTTTTT.

J is TRBJ2-2 and V is TRBV12-3 or TRBV12-4; no reliable D call. The V gene lost 4 bases and the J gene lost 0 bases, with 15 bases spanning the gap. This CDR3 contains 17 residues. The CDR3 nucleotides read TGTGCCAGCAGTTCCTACCTTAGCACAACGAACACCGGGGAGCTGTTTTTT. Translation: CASSSYLSTTNTGELFF.

This clonotype has a handful of counts. The gene calls are TRBV15 and TRBJ2-7; possible D gene TRBD1, 6 bases. V was cut by 1 base and J by 6 bases, with 13 bases left in between. Germline V gives CDR1 LNHNV, CDR2 YYDKDF (reference sequence). The CDR3 totals 14 residues. CDR3 amino acids: CATSRAPIGGEQYF. The CDR3 DNA reads TGTGCCACCAGCAGAGCCCCAATAGGGGGCGAGCAGTACTTC.

This clonotype was recorded a few times. CDR3 nucleotide sequence: TGCAGTGCTCCACTAGCGGGGTCCACAGATACGCAGTATTTT. Residues: CSAPLAGSTDTQYF. J is TRBJ2-3 and V is TRBV20-1; TRBD2 matches at 10 bases. With 5 bases clipped from V and 2 bases from J, the junction kept 4 bases outside the gene matches. From germline, CDR1 is DFQATT and CDR2 SNEGSKA (reference sequence). The CDR3 consists of 14 residues.

This clonotype was observed a few times. V is TRBV7-8 and J is TRBJ2-1, with D possibly being TRBD1 or TRBD2 (5 bases each). The germline V gene encodes CDR1 SGHVS and CDR2 FQNEAQ. The CDR3 is 15 residues long. Trimming left V 1 base short and J 4 bases short, with 11 bases between. The CDR3 reads CASSLVVGTYNEQFF. The CDR3 coding sequence is TGTGCCAGCAGCTTAGTCGTGGGGACGTACAATGAGCAGTTCTTC. Full variable domain (remainder filled in from reference TRBV7-8 and TRBJ2-1): GAGVSQSPRYKVAKRGQDVALRCDPISGHVSLFWYQQALGQGPEFLTYFQNEAQLDKSGLPSDRFFAERPEGSVSTLKIQRTQQEDSAVYLCASSLVVGTYNEQFFGPGTRLTVL.

The chain recombines TRBV20-1 with TRBJ1-6; D is uncertain. Germline CDR1 and CDR2: DFQATT and SNEGSKA (reference sequence). CDR3 length: 13 residues. V lost 2 bases and J 12 bases, leaving 14 bases between the germline ends. CDR3 bases: TGCAGTGCTAGACAGGCACTATGGGAACCCCTCCACTTT. It codes for CSARQALWEPLHF.

This chain uses TRBV2 with TRBJ2-7; D is uncertain. CDR1 is SNHLY and CDR2 is FYNNEI in the germline V gene. The V gene lost 3 bases and the J gene lost 3 bases, with 6 bases spanning the gap. The CDR3 is made up of 12 amino acids. The CDR3: CASSDKRYEQYF. The CDR3 DNA reads as TGTGCCAGCAGTGATAAGCGCTACGAGCAGTACTTC.

The J gene is TRBJ2-1, the V gene TRBV7-8; 8 bases line up with TRBD2. The CDR3 has 14 amino acids. Per the germline V gene, CDR1 is SGHVS and CDR2 is FQNEAQ. V trimming: 7 bases; J trimming: 2 bases; junction bases outside the gene matches: 4. The CDR3 is CASTRLAPYNEQFF. For the CDR3, the DNA is TGTGCCAGCACTAGACTAGCGCCCTACAATGAGCAGTTCTTC. The whole variable domain, filled in from reference TRBV7-8 and TRBJ2-1, reads GAGVSQSPRYKVAKRGQDVALRCDPISGHVSLFWYQQALGQGPEFLTYFQNEAQLDKSGLPSDRFFAERPEGSVSTLKIQRTQQEDSAVYLCASTRLAPYNEQFFGPGTRLTVL.

This clonotype was counted once. The J gene is TRBJ2-7, the V gene TRBV12-3 or TRBV12-4; TRBD2 might be the D (5 bases). The V gene lost 4 bases and the J gene lost 5 bases, with 21 bases spanning the gap. The CDR3 length is 16 residues. The CDR3 is CASSYGNGYRTDEQYF. DNA for the CDR3: TGTGCCAGCAGTTACGGGAATGGATATAGAACCGACGAGCAGTACTTC.

This chain links TRBV3-1 with TRBJ2-1; D is ambiguous. The length of the CDR3 is 14 residues. V dropped 3 bases and J dropped 5 bases, with 11 bases sitting between them. Germline V gene lookup returns CDR1 LGHDT and CDR2 YNNKEL (reference sequence). In DNA, the CDR3 is TGTGCCAGCAGCCAGAGGTCCTTTAACAATGAGCAGTTCTTC. This sequence encodes CASSQRSFNNEQFF.

This clonotype was counted between two and nine times. The chain combines TRBV10-3 with TRBJ2-7, with 11 positions matching TRBD1. J was trimmed by 2 bases and V by 6 bases; bases with no gene match: 3. The CDR3 consists of 14 residues. Germline lookup yields CDR1 ENHRY and CDR2 SYGVKD. For the CDR3, the DNA is TGTGCCATCAGCCGGGACAGGGGGGCCTACGAGCAGTACTTC. Translating gives CAISRDRGAYEQYF.

The chain recombines TRBV12-3 or TRBV12-4 with TRBJ2-7; TRBD2 matches 8 bases. The CDR3 loop spans 14 amino acids. V trimming: 3 bases; J trimming: 5 bases; junction bases outside the gene matches: 6. CDR3 loop: CASSFNGRAHEQYF. CDR3 nucleotides: TGTGCCAGCAGTTTTAACGGGAGGGCCCACGAGCAGTACTTC.

At least ten counts were recorded for this clonotype. The DNA for the CDR3 is TGTGCCAGCAGTTTGTCAGGGAATAGCAATCAGCCCCAGCATTTT. Its protein is CASSLSGNSNQPQHF. The chain joins TRBV12-3 or TRBV12-4 to TRBJ1-5; TRBD1 is a possible D gene (5 bases). Trimming cost V 3 bases and J 0 bases, with 9 bases left between them. This CDR3 has 15 residues.

This clonotype was detected once. The chain joins TRBV12-3 or TRBV12-4 to TRBJ2-5; 7 bases are shared with TRBD1. CDR3 length equals 13 residues. V shed 7 bases and J 7 bases; nucleotides not matched to a gene: 9. CDR3 DNA sequence: TGTGCCAGCATCGACAGGGCAGGCGGGACCCAGTACTTC. It translates to CASIDRAGGTQYF.

This clonotype was counted a few times. V gene TRBV7-9 combines with J gene TRBJ2-1, with D possibly matching TRBD1 (6 bases). The CDR3 contains 14 residues. The germline gives CDR1 SEHNR, CDR2 FQNEAQ (reference sequence). V was trimmed by 4 bases and J by 11 bases, leaving 18 bases between them. This CDR3 is CASSSRDTRMQQFF. In nucleotides, the CDR3 is TGTGCCAGCAGCTCTCGGGACACCCGGATGCAGCAGTTCTTC.

There are a few counts of this clonotype. The chain links TRBV3-1 to TRBJ2-6; a weak D match, TRBD1 (5 bases). The length of the CDR3 is 18 residues. V was pared by 1 base and J by 1 base, with 14 bases between. From germline, CDR1 is LGHDT and CDR2 YNNKEL (reference sequence). CDR3 region: CASSQVHAGRSGANVLTF. In nucleotides, the CDR3 is TGTGCCAGCAGCCAAGTCCACGCAGGGCGATCTGGGGCCAACGTCCTGACTTTC.

Notes on this clonotype: The junction differs from germline at one of its ends, possibly a read error. The chain is built from TRBV12-3 or TRBV12-4 and TRBJ2-3, with 7 bases that match TRBD1. This CDR3 has 19 residues. In DNA, the CDR3 is TGTGCCACCAGTTTACACCCCCCTTTTTTTGAACAGGGGTGGGATACGCAGTATTTT. Encoded protein: CATSLHPPFFEQGWDTQYF.

This clonotype came up a few times. CDR3 in amino acids: CASSYSGTGPNEQYF. The CDR3 DNA sequence: TGTGCCAGCAGTTACTCCGGGACTGGTCCTAACGAGCAGTACTTC. The genes are TRBV6-5 and TRBJ2-7, with D tentatively TRBD2 (6 bases). The germline CDR1 and CDR2 sequences are MNHEY and SVGAGI. The CDR3 runs to 15 residues. The V gene lost 0 bases and the J gene lost 5 bases, with 14 bases spanning the gap.

This clonotype occurred a few times. The chain is built from TRBV7-9 and TRBJ2-7, with D maybe TRBD2 (6 bases). CDR1 SEHNR and CDR2 FQNEAQ come from the germline V gene (reference sequence). V lost 1 base, J lost 2 bases, and 15 bases lay in between. The CDR3 spans 16 residues. The CDR3 protein is CASSLGGSGVAYEQYF. For the CDR3, the DNA is TGTGCCAGCAGCTTAGGGGGATCGGGGGTTGCCTACGAGCAGTACTTC.

This clonotype was observed a handful of times. As DNA, the CDR3 is TGCAGCGTCGGGACAGGAATGAACACTGAAGCTTTCTTT. This gives the protein CSVGTGMNTEAFF. The V and J genes are TRBV29-1 and TRBJ1-1, with 8 nucleotides matching TRBD1. With V trimmed by 6 bases and J by 0 bases, 3 bases remained unmatched. The CDR3 consists of 13 residues. CDR1 and CDR2 from the germline V gene are SQVTM and ANQGSEA. Full variable domain (rest looked up from reference TRBV29-1 and TRBJ1-1): SAVISQKPSRDICQRGTSLTIQCQVDSQVTMMFWYRQQPGQSLTLIATANQGSEATYESGFVIDKFPISRPNLTFSTLTVSNMSPEDSSIYLCSVGTGMNTEAFFGQGTRLTVV.

This clonotype came up a few times. The rearrangement links TRBV12-3 or TRBV12-4 to TRBJ2-5, with TRBD1 matching over 8 bases. Losses at the gene ends were 8 bases for V and 3 bases for J; bases not matched to a gene: 2. This CDR3 contains 12 residues. CDR3 amino acids: CASGQGEETQYF. The CDR3, as DNA: TGTGCCAGCGGACAGGGAGAAGAGACCCAGTACTTC.

This clonotype has a handful of counts. J is TRBJ2-7 and V is TRBV5-6, with unresolved D. CDR3 length: 16 amino acids. Trimming removed 2 bases from V and 1 base from J, with 16 bases in between. In germline, CDR1 is SGHDT, CDR2 YYEEEE. The CDR3 here is CASSFAETTLSYEQYF. The CDR3 region has the DNA TGTGCCAGCAGCTTCGCCGAGACGACTCTTTCCTACGAGCAGTACTTC.